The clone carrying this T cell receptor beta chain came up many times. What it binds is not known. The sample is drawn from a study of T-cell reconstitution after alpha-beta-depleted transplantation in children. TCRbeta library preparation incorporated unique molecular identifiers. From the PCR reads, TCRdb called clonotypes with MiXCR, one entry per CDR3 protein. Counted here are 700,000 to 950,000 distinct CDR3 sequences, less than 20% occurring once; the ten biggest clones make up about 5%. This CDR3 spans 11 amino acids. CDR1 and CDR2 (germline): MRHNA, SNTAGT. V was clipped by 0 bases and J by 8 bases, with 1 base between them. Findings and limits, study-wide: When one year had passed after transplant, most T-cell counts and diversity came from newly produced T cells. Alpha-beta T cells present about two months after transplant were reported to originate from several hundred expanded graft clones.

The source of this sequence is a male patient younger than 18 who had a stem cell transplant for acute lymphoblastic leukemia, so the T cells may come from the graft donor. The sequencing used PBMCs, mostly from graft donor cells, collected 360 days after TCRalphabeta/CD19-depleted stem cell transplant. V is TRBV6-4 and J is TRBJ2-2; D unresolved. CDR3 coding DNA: TGTGCCAGCAGTGACTCGGGGGAGCTGTTTTTT. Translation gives CASSDSGELFF.